This TCR beta chain was sequenced during a study of blood T cells in healthy people across ages (dated by TCRdb to between 2014 and 2017). Turning to the overall study: In model experiments, template switching captured roughly one uniquely barcoded TCR beta cDNA molecule for every two T cells. Age-related changes in TCR beta repertoire diversity were measured in the study by deep sequencing normalized with unique cDNA molecular identifiers. Donors were grouped into four age groups: young (average roughly 17 years), middle-aged (roughly 38), aged (around 66) and long-lived (around 82). To avoid experimental bias, donors of different ages were randomly spread across the sequencing lanes. Two additional independent replicas of 1 million unique cDNA reads from the same blood draw were analyzed for two donors (one aged 18 to 30 and one aged 80 or older).

This clonotype has a handful of counts. The target of this receptor is not known. Nothing much larger sits one base from this clone, and base qualities are not available. Results and caveats for the whole study, not just this receptor: Because profiling used bulk unsorted PBMCs, naive and antigen-experienced compartments could not be compared conclusively. As age increased, observed TCR beta diversity per million T cells dropped in a roughly linear way, and a significant reduction was already evident by age around 41. The percentage of naive T cells measured by flow cytometry correlated strongly with observed TCR beta diversity. The long-lived group showed more naive CD4+ T cells, fewer expanded clones and increased TCR diversity than the aged group, suggesting age selection. Because donor CMV infection status was unknown, age-related changes in expanded clonotypes were potentially confounded. Estimates of total diversity based on one million sequenced T cells were considered lower bounds and underestimates.

Library creation used 5' RACE. Sequencing used an Illumina HiSeq 2500. A second roughly 6 to 12 cycle PCR used a sample-barcoded 5' primer and a J-beta primer mix. Each TCR beta cDNA molecule received a unique molecular identifier from a template-switch 5' adaptor carrying 12 random nucleotides. Each sample yielded at least 3 million CDR3-containing paired-end reads. The Mint cDNA synthesis kit, primed by a TRBC-specific oligonucleotide, was used to synthesize first-strand cDNA from all RNA. After uracil-DNA glycosylase treatment, a first 18-cycle PCR used universal primers M1SS and BC2_uni_R on all cDNA. The authors' pipeline ran thus. For normalization, 1 million high-quality reads were randomly selected from each sample, with every read carrying a distinct molecular identifier. Instead of being binned into consensus sequences, reads with shared molecular identifiers were discarded. CDR3 identification, clonotype clustering and error correction used MiTCR with a Q25 quality threshold and the strictest error-elimination algorithm. A nonparametric unseen species model with Euler transformation was used to estimate a lower bound on total TCR beta diversity. TCRdb reprocessing: public reads trimmed at Q25 with fastp, clones called with MiXCR, in-frame beta chains kept. Entries that share a CDR3 protein sequence are merged under the most common genes and DNA. The V and J calls shown here were made by TCRdb, not taken from the authors' results. Within this sample are approximately 1,000,000 distinct CDR3 sequences, with around 43% of them counted one time only. Jointly, the top ten make up 15% to 20% of the sample.

Donors were 40 or so systemically healthy Caucasian individuals from Russia aged roughly 6 to 95 years. Each donor gave about 9.7 milliliters of peripheral blood, drawn into EDTA-treated Vacutainer tubes. PBMCs were isolated by Ficoll-Paque density-gradient centrifugation, with at least 7 million obtained per sample. Total RNA, at least 6 micrograms per sample, was extracted from PBMCs with Trizol reagent. The percentages of naive CD45RAhigh/CD27high T cells were determined by flow cytometry on a PBMC aliquot from every donor. Relative to germline, V is 3 bases shorter and J is 3 bases shorter, with 9 bases between their ends. From a lookup of the germline V gene, CDR1 and CDR2 are SGDLS and YYNGEE. Inclusive of the bounding cysteine and phenylalanine, the CDR3 is 13 residues long. Here the CDR3 DNA is all that survives: 39 bases in frame from base 1.

The sequencing sample was made of blood. Here the chain combines TRBV9 and TRBJ2-5, with TRBD2 as a weak D call on 5 bases. The origin of this receptor is a woman aged 55 to 70 in good health. The CDR3: CASSARTEETQYF. The nucleotide sequence reads as follows: TGTGCCAGCAGCGCCCGGACTGAAGAGACCCAGTACTTC.